The present entry profiles one T cell receptor beta chain with its context. This sample is drawn from a study of blood T cells in healthy people across ages. In germline, CDR1 is SGHKS, CDR2 YYEKEE (reference sequence). There are 16 residues in the CDR3. V shed 0 bases and J 2 bases; nucleotides not matched to a gene: 5. Alongside a J-beta primer mix, a sample-barcoded 5' primer served in a second PCR lasting roughly 6 to 12 cycles. TCRdb independently ran MiXCR on the 5' RACE reads; one entry per CDR3 protein. This repertoire shows 900,000 to 950,000 distinct CDR3 sequences, almost 30% found once; its top ten account for more than 8.5%. The data were also submitted as part of a second study, on T cells of mothers and their children. This second study says: Samples were provided by three healthy Caucasian mothers and their six children. Mothers yielded over 10 million CDR3 reads, children several million each. Similar effects of thymic selection on TCR recombination output were recorded in related and unrelated pairs. Mother-child pairs who were related displayed a slightly higher overlap than unrelated pairs, a difference that was non-significant.

The sequence was obtained from a woman aged 40 to 50 in good health. The genes are TRBV5-5 and TRBJ1-5, with 7 bases aligning to TRBD1. The sequenced sample was blood. This chain's CDR3 is CASSLVPGQGNQPQHF. The CDR3 coding sequence is TGTGCCAGCAGCTTGGTCCCCGGACAGGGCAATCAGCCCCAGCATTTT.